This TCR beta chain appears in the sequencing data of a study of shared clonotypes between healthy human individuals. Selected positively for CCR7 and CD45RO-negative, naive CD8 cells excluded terminally differentiated effector memory CD45RA+ cells. The CDR3 length is 17 residues. Using about 220 ng DNA, around 30,000 T cell genomes, the sorted-subset replicate PCRs were run. Sequenced by immunoSEQ multiplex PCR; TCRdb stores in-frame clones only, minus some. Here the sample spans hundreds of thousands of clones, approximately 96% being singletons. The clonotype originates from a woman under 40 in good health. This chain uses TRBV1 with TRBJ2-2; the table's D call, TRBD2, has no DNA check behind it. TRBV1 corresponds to a pseudogene. Sequencing used naive CD8+ T cells sorted from blood. CDR3 sequence (DNA): TGCACCAGCAGCCAAGATGTTTCCCCCCCGTGTACCGGGGAGCTGTTTTTT. Residues: CTSSQDVSPPCTGELFF.